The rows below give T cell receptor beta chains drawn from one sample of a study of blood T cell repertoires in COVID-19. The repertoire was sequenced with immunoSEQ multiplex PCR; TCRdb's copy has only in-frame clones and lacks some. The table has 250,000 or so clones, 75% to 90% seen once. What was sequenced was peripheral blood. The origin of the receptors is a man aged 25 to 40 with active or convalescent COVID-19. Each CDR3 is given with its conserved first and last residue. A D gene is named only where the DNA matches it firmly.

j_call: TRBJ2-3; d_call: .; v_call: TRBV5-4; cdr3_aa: CASTGGDSDTQYF
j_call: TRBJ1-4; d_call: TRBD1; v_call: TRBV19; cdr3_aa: CASRDRDAANEKLFF
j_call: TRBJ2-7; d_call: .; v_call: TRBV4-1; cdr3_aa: CASSPAGSYEQYF
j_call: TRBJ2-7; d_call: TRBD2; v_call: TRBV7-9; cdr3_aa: CASSPSGTYEQYF
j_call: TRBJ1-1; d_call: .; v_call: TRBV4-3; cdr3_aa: CASSQGVTEAFF
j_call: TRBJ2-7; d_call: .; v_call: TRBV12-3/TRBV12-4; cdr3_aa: CASSLRSNYEQYF
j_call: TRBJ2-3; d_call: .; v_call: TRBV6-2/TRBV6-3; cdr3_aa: CASSYSERTGPDTQYF
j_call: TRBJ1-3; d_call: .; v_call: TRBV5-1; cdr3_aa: CASSFGTQGETIYF
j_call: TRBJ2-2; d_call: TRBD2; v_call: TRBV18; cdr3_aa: CASQGGTSGSHVSGELFF
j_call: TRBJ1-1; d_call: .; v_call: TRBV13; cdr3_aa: CASSFVRGTEAFF
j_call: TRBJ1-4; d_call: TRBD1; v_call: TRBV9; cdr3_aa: CASSVRGTGLGEKLFF
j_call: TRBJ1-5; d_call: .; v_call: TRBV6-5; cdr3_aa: CASTSRGGNQPQHF
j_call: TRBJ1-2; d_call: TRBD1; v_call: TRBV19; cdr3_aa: CASTPRRGPGGYTF
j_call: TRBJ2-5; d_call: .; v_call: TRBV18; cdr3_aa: CASSPGQQETQYF
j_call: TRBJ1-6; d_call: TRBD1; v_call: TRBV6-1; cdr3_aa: CASSARDREIRTRNSPLHF
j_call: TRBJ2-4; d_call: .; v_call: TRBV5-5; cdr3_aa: CASSGMDRDRNIQYF
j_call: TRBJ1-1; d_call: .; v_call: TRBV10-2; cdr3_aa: CASSEPTRVLLLNSEAFF
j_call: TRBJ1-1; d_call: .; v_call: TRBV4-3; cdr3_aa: CASSQDGEGRGAEAFF
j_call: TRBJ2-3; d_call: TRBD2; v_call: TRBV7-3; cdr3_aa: CASSLTGGTDTQYF
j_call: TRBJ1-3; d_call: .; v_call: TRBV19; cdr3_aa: CASMRLDFSTEDTIYF
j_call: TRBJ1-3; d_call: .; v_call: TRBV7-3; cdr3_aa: CASSEDGNTIYF
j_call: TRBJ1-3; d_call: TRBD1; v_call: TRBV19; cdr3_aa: CASSVRQGAGNTIYF
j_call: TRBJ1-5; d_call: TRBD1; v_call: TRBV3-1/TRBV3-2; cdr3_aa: CASSPGQGVQPQHF
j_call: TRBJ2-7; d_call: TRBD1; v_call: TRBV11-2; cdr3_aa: CASSLLAGGSYEQYF
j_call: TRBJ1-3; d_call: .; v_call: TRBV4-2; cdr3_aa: CASSLEPGSGGNTIYF
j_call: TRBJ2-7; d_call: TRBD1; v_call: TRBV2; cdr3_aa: CASAGTEGYEQYF
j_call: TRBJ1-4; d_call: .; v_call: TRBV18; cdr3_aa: CASSPVTAPNEKLFF
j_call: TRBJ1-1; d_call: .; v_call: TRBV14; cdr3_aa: CASSQQQGSGTEAFF
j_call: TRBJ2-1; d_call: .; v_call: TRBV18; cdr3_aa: CASSPADFMSDEQFF
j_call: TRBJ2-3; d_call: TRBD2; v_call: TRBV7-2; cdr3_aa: CASSYSGGGPDTQYF
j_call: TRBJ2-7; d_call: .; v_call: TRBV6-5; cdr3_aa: CASSPEGVWEQYF
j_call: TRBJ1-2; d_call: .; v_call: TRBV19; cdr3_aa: CASSKEGLGYTF
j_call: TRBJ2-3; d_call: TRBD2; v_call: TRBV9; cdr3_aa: CASSVGGSGGVSDTQYF
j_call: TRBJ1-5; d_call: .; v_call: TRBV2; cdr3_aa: CASSETRVVTRQPQHF
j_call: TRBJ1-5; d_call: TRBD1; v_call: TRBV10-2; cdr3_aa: CASREGARSNQPQHF
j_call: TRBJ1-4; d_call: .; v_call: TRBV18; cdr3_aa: CASSQGINEKLFF
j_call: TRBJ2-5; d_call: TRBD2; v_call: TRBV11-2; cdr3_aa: CASSRSGGARETQYF
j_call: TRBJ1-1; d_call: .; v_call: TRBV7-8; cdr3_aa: CASSLVGGEAFF
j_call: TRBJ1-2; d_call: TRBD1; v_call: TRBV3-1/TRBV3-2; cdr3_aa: CASSQFGQGWPGYTF
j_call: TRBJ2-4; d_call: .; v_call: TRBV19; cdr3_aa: CASSIALGVAKNIQYF
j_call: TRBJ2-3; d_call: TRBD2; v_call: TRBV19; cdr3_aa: CASSIGFWRGGVSDTQYF
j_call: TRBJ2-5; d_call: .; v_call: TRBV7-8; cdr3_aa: CASSLARETQYF
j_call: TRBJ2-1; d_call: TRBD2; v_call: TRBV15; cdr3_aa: CATSSGVSGESYNEQFF
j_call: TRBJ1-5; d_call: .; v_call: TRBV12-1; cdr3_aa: CASSGRTDYSNQPQHF
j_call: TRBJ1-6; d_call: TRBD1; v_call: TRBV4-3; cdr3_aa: CASSRSGQGTSPLHF
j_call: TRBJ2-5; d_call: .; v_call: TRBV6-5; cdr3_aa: CASSRHSGGGETQYF
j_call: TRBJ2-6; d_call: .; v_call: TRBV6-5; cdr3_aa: CASEGSGANVLTF
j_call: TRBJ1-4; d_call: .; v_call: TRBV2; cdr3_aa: CASREGEKLFF
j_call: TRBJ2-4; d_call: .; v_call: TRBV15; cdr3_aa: CATSRDRVTENIQYF
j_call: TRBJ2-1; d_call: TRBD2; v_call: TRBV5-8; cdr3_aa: CASSISGGGGGEQFF
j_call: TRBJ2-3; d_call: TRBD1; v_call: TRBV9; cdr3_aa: CASSPQDRGPDTQYF
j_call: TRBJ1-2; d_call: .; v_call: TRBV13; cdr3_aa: CATERRDTSYGYTF
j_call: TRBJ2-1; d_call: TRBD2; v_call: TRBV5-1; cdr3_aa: CASSSQGAGGPINEQFF
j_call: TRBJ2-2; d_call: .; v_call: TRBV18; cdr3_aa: CASSPPKGEHGELFF
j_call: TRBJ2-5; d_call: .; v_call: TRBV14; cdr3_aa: CASSRLAATIQETQYF